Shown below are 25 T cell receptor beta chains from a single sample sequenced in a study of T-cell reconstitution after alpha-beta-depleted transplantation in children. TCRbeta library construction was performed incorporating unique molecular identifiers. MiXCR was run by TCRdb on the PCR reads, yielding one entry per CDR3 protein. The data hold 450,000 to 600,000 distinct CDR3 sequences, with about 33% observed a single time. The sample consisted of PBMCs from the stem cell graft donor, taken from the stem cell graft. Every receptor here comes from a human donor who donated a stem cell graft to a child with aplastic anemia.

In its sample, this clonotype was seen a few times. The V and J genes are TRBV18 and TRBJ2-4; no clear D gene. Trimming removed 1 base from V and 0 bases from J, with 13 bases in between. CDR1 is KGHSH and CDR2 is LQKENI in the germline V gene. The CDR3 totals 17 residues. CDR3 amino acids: CASSPRVQTLAKNIQYF. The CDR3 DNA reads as TGTGCCAGCTCACCACGGGTACAGACTCTAGCCAAAAACATTCAGTACTTC.

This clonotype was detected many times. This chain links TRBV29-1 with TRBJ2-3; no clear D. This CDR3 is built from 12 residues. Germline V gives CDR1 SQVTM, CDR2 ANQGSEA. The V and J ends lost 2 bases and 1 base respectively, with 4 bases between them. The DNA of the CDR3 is TGCAGCGTTGAACGGGGCACAGATACGCAGTATTTT. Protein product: CSVERGTDTQYF.

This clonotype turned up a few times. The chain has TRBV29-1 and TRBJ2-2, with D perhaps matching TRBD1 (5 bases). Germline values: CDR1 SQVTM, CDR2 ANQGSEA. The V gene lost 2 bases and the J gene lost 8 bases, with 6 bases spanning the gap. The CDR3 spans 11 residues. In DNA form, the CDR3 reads TGCAGCGTTGAACGGACAGGGGAGCTGTTTTTT. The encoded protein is CSVERTGELFF.

The CDR3 coding sequence is TGCAGCGTTGTAAGGCTAGCGGGTAGCACAGATACGCAGTATTTT. Translation: CSVVRLAGSTDTQYF. The rearrangement uses TRBV29-1 and TRBJ2-3, with 8 positions matching TRBD2. The CDR3 contains 15 residues. CDR1 SQVTM and CDR2 ANQGSEA come from the germline V gene. V shed 4 bases, J shed 0 bases, and the junction held 6 bases outside the gene matches.

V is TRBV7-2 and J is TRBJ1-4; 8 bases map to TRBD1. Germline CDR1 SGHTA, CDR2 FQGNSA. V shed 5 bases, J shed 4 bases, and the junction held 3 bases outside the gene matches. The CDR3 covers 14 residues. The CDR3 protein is CASSPGGYNEKLFF. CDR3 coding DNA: TGTGCCAGCAGCCCAGGGGGCTATAATGAAAAACTGTTTTTT.

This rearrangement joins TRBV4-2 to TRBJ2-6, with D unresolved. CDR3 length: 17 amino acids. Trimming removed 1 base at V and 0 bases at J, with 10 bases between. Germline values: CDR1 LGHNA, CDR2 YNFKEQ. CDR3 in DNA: TGTGCCAGCAGCCAAGTCGTGGGCAACTCTGGGGCCAACGTCCTGACTTTC. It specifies CASSQVVGNSGANVLTF.

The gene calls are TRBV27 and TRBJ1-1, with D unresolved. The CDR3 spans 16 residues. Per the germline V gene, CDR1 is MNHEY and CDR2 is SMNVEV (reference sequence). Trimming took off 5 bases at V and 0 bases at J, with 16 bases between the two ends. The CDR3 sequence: CASSTTMMSMNTEAFF. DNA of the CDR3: TGTGCCAGCAGTACCACCATGATGTCCATGAACACTGAAGCTTTCTTT.

The CDR3 sequence: CASRGGLTARSYNEQFF. The CDR3 nucleotides are TGTGCCAGCAGGGGGGGGTTGACAGCCCGCTCCTACAATGAGCAGTTCTTC. The V call is TRBV12-3 or TRBV12-4, the J call TRBJ2-1; 7 bases map to TRBD2. There are 17 residues in the CDR3. The V gene end was trimmed by 6 bases and the J gene end by 0 bases; junction bases not matched to a gene: 11.

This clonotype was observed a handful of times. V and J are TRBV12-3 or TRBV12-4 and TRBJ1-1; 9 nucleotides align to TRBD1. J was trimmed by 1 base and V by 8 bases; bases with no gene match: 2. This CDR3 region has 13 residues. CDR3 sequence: CASGDRANTEAFF. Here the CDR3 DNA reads TGTGCCAGCGGGGACAGGGCGAACACTGAAGCTTTCTTT.

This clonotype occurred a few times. CDR3 in DNA: TGTGCCAGCAGCCAAGAGCTGTCAGGACGCTCCTACGAGCAGTACTTC. This translates into CASSQELSGRSYEQYF. V and J are TRBV4-2 and TRBJ2-7; no clear D gene. Germline V lookup: CDR1 LGHNA, CDR2 YNFKEQ. The V and J ends lost 0 bases and 0 bases respectively, with 12 bases between them. CDR3 length: 16 residues.

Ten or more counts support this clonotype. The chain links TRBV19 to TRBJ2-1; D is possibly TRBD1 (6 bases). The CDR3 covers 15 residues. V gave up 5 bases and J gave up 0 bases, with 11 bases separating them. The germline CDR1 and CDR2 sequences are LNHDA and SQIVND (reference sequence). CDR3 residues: CASSLRDNSYNEQFF. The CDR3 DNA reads TGTGCCAGTAGTCTGAGGGACAACTCCTACAATGAGCAGTTCTTC.

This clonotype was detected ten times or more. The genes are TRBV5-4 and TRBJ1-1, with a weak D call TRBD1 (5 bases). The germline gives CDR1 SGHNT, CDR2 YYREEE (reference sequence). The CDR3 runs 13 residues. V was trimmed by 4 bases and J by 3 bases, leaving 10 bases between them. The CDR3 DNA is TGTGCCAGCAGCCAAGAGGGGCACACTGAAGCTTTCTTT. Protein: CASSQEGHTEAFF.

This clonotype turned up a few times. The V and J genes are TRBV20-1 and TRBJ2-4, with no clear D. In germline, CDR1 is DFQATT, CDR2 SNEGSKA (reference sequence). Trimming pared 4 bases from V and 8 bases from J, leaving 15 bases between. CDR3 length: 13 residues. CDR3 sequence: CSANAVLEDIQYF. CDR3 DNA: TGCAGTGCTAACGCCGTTTTGGAAGACATTCAGTACTTC.

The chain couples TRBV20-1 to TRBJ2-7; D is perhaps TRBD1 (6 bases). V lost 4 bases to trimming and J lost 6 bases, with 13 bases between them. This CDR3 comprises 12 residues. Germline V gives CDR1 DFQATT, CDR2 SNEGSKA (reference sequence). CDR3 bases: TGCAGTGCTAAGGCTGGGGGCCGCGAGCAGTACTTC. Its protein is CSAKAGGREQYF.

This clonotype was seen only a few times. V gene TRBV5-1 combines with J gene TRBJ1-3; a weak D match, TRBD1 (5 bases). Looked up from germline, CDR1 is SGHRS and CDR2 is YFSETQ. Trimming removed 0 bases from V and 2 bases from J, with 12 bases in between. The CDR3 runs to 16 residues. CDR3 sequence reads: CASSLAVGTAGNTIYF. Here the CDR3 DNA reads TGCGCCAGCAGCTTGGCGGTCGGGACGGCTGGAAACACCATATATTTT. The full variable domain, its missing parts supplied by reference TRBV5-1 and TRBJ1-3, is KAGVTQTPRYLIKTRGQQVTLSCSPISGHRSVSWYQQTPGQGLQFLFEYFSETQRNKGNFPGRFSGRQFSNSRSEMNVSTLELGDSALYLCASSLAVGTAGNTIYFGEGSWLTVV.

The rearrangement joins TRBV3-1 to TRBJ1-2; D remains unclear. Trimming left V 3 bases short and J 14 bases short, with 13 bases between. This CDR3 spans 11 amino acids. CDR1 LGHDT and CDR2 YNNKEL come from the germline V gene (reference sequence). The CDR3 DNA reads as TGTGCCAGCAGCCATGGCACTATGGGGACCTTC. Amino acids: CASSHGTMGTF.

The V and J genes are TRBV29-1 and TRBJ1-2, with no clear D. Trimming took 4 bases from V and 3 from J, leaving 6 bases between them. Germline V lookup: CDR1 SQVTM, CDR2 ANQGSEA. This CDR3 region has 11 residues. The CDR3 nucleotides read TGCAGCGTTGGGCTGGACTATGGCTACACCTTC. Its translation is CSVGLDYGYTF.

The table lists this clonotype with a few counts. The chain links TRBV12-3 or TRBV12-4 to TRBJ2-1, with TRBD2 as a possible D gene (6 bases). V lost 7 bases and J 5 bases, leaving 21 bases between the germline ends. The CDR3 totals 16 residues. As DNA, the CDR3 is TGTGCCAGCACCGGGGGAACGGGTCGGGGGAACAATGAGCAGTTCTTC. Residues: CASTGGTGRGNNEQFF.

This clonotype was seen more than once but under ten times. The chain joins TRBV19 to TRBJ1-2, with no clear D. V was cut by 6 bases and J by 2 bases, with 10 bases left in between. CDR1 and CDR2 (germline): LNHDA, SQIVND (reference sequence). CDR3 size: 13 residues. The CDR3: CASRSRQNYGYTF. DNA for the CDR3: TGTGCCAGTAGGTCCCGACAAAACTATGGCTACACCTTC.

The CDR3, as DNA: TGTGCCAGCAGCCTTAAAGGCGAAGGGAACACTGAAGCTTTCTTT. Translated: CASSLKGEGNTEAFF. The V and J genes are TRBV12-3 or TRBV12-4 and TRBJ1-1; D is uncertain. This CDR3 contains 15 residues. V gave up 6 bases and J gave up 1 base, with 15 bases separating them.

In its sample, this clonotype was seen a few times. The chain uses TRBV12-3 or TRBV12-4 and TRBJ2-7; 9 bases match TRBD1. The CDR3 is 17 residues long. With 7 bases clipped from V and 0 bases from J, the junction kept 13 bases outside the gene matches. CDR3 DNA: TGTGCCAGCACAATCCCGACAGGGGGTTTTAACTCCTACGAGCAGTACGTC. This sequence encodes CASTIPTGGFNSYEQYV.

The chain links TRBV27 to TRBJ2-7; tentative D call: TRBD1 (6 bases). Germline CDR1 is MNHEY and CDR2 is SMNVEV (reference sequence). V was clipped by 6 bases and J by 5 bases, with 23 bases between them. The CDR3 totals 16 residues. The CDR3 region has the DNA TGTGCCAGCAGGCCGATCGGACAGAGCGAACTCCACGAGCAGTACGTC. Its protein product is CASRPIGQSELHEQYV.

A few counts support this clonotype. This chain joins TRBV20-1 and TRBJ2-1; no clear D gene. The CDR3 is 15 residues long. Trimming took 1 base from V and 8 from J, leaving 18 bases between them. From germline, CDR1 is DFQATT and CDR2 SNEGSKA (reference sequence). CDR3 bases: TGCAGTGCTAGAGCGGTACCATTAGCTCGGCATGAGCAGTTCTTC. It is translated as CSARAVPLARHEQFF.

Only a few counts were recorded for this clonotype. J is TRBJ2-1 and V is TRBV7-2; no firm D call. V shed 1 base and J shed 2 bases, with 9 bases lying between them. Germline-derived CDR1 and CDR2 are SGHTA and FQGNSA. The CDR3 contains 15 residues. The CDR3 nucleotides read TGTGCCAGCAGCTTAGAGGCTAGAGCCTACAATGAGCAGTTCTTC. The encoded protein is CASSLEARAYNEQFF.

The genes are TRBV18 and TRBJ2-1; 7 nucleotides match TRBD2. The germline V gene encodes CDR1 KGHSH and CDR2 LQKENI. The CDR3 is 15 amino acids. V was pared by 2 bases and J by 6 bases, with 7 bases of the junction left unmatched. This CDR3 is CASSPLSGTSNEQFF. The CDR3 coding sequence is TGTGCCAGCTCACCATTGAGCGGGACGAGCAATGAGCAGTTCTTC.